Shown below are 13 T cell receptor beta chains from a single sample sequenced in a study of cytomegalovirus exposure and HLA in healthy donors. PCR involved 60 Vbeta and 13 Jbeta primers. The data were produced by immunoSEQ multiplex PCR, yet TCRdb's version contains in-frame clones alone and is incomplete. Seen here are 200,000 to 250,000 clones, around 80% observed once, and the top ten hold about 14%. Sequenced material: PBMCs. These receptors were collected from a man aged 35 to 55 in good health and CMV-seronegative.

The chain recombines TRBV19 with TRBJ2-3; D possibly corresponds to TRBD2 (5 bases). V was cut by 5 bases and J by 5 bases, with 11 bases left in between. The CDR3 totals 13 residues. Germline CDR1 and CDR2: LNHDA and SQIVND (reference sequence). CDR3 coding DNA: TGTGCCAGTAGTTCCACCCGGGGAGATACGCAGTATTTT. Protein sequence: CASSSTRGDTQYF.

The chain recombines TRBV5-4 with TRBJ1-1; maybe TRBD1 (6 bases). The CDR3 has 15 amino acids. CDR1 and CDR2 (germline): SGHNT, YYREEE (reference sequence). V was cut by 4 bases and J by 5 bases, with 18 bases left in between. The CDR3, as DNA: TGTGCCAGCAGCCAACCTCAGGGGTGGAGGACTGAAGCTTTCTTT. This translates into CASSQPQGWRTEAFF.

This clone appeared a few times. The genes are TRBV5-4 and TRBJ2-3, with D unclear. Germline loops: CDR1 SGHNT, CDR2 YYREEE (reference sequence). The CDR3 totals 15 residues. V was trimmed by 0 bases and J by 2 bases, leaving 10 bases between them. CDR3 sequence reads: CASSLGLAHTDTQYF. The CDR3, as DNA: TGTGCCAGCAGCTTGGGTTTGGCACACACAGATACGCAGTATTTT.

J is TRBJ2-7 and V is TRBV6-5, with TRBD1 matching over 8 bases. The CDR3 has 14 residues. Germline CDR1 is MNHEY and CDR2 is SVGAGI. V lost 6 bases and J lost 3; bases outside the gene matches: 7. The CDR3: CASRTGQGRYEQYF. The CDR3 nucleotides read TGTGCCAGCAGAACCGGACAGGGCCGCTACGAGCAGTACTTC.

The CDR3 protein is CSVDLAGTQFF. The DNA of the CDR3 is TGCAGCGTTGACCTGGCGGGAACCCAGTTCTTC. V is TRBV29-1 and J is TRBJ2-1; D is possibly TRBD2 (6 bases). The length of the CDR3 is 11 residues. Trimming pared 3 bases from V and 13 bases from J, leaving 13 bases between. Per germline, CDR1 SQVTM and CDR2 ANQGSEA.

The rearrangement joins TRBV2 to TRBJ1-3; 9 bases fit TRBD1. V dropped 8 bases and J dropped 4; count of bases not matched to a gene: 9. Looked up from germline, CDR1 is SNHLY and CDR2 is FYNNEI. The CDR3 has 15 residues. CDR3 sequence reads: CASSHRGLGGNTIYF. CDR3 nucleotide sequence: TGTGCCAGCTCCCACAGGGGGCTTGGAGGAAACACCATATATTTT.

The chain combines TRBV5-4 with TRBJ1-1, with 7 positions matching TRBD1. Unmatched junction bases numbered 7, after V lost 0 bases and J lost 2 bases. Germline V gene sequence: CDR1 SGHNT, CDR2 YYREEE (reference sequence). CDR3 length: 16 amino acids. This CDR3 is CASSLEPDRDNTEAFF. In DNA form, the CDR3 reads TGTGCCAGCAGCTTGGAGCCCGACAGGGATAACACTGAAGCTTTCTTT.

V gene TRBV7-3 combines with J gene TRBJ2-1; the match to TRBD1 covers 8 bases. The CDR3 is made up of 14 amino acids. V was pared by 2 bases and J by 6 bases, with 3 bases of the junction left unmatched. Germline lookup yields CDR1 SGHTA and CDR2 FQGTGA. The CDR3 DNA reads as TGTGCCAGCAGCTTAGGGACAGGACCCAATGAGCAGTTCTTC. Translation gives CASSLGTGPNEQFF.

This clone appeared a few times. The chain uses TRBV28 and TRBJ1-5; the D is unclear. CDR1 is MDHEN and CDR2 is SYDVKM in the germline V gene. Trimming removed 5 bases at V and 6 bases at J, with 11 bases between. CDR3 length: 13 amino acids. For the CDR3, the DNA is TGTGCCAGCAGTCCTCCCTATGGTCAGCCCCAGCATTTT. Residues: CASSPPYGQPQHF. The full variable domain, its missing parts supplied by reference TRBV28 and TRBJ1-5, is DVKVTQSSRYLVKRTGEKVFLECVQDMDHENMFWYRQDPGLGLRLIYFSYDVKMKEKGDIPEGYSVSREKKERFSLILESASTNQTSMYLCASSPPYGQPQHFGDGTRLSIL.

This clone appeared a single time. J is TRBJ2-2 and V is TRBV30, with 7 positions matching TRBD1. This CDR3 has 14 amino acids. Losses at the gene ends were 1 base for V and 7 bases for J; bases not matched to a gene: 6. Germline CDR1 GTSNPN, CDR2 SVGIG (reference sequence). CDR3 bases: TGTGCCTGGAGTGCGAAGGGGGCGATCGGGGAGCTGTTTTTT. As protein: CAWSAKGAIGELFF.

CDR3 nucleotide sequence: TGCGCCATTGAGTCAGGCGCCCCCACGCATACGCAGTATTTT. Translating gives CAIESGAPTHTQYF. This chain links TRBV10-1 with TRBJ2-3, with D hard to call. CDR1 and CDR2 (germline): WNHNN, SYGVQD (reference sequence). This CDR3 contains 14 residues. V lost 10 bases to trimming and J lost 7 bases, with 21 bases between them.

This clone has a handful of counts. The chain employs TRBV7-6 and TRBJ1-4; perhaps TRBD1 as D (5 bases). The CDR3 loop spans 15 amino acids. Trimming removed 1 base at V and 7 bases at J, with 13 bases between. Germline CDR1 is SGHVS and CDR2 is FNYEAQ. The CDR3 DNA follows: TGTGCCAGCAGCTTAGGATCGGGGGATGGTGAAAAACTGTTTTTT. Translation: CASSLGSGDGEKLFF.

J is TRBJ1-4 and V is TRBV7-8; D not certain. V gave up 5 bases and J gave up 8 bases, with 18 bases separating them. Per germline, CDR1 SGHVS and CDR2 FQNEAQ. The length of the CDR3 is 15 residues. CDR3 coding DNA: TGTGCCAGCAGCCCCTCGAGGGCGGCGGGAGAAAAACTGTTTTTT. Translating it yields CASSPSRAAGEKLFF.